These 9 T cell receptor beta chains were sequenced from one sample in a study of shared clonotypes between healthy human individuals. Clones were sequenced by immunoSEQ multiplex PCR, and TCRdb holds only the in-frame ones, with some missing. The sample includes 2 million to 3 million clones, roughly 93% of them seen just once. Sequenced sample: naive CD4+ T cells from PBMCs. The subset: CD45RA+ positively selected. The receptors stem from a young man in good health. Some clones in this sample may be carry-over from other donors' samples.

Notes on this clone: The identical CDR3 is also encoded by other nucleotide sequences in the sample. CDR3 nucleotide sequence: TGTGCCAGCAGCGGGACAGGGGGGACAGATACGCAGTATTTT. This codes for CASSGTGGTDTQYF. This rearrangement joins TRBV2 to TRBJ2-3; 11 nucleotides agree with TRBD1. The CDR3 length is 14 residues. J lost 3 bases, V lost 6 bases, and 2 bases had no gene match. CDR1 is SNHLY, CDR2 FYNNEI, per germline.

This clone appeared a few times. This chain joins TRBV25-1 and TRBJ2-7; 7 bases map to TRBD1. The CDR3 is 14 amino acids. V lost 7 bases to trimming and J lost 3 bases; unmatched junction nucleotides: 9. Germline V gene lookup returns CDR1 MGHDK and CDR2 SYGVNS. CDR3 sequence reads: CASTPGGSHYEQYF. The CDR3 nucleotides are TGTGCCAGCACCCCAGGGGGTAGTCACTACGAGCAGTACTTC.

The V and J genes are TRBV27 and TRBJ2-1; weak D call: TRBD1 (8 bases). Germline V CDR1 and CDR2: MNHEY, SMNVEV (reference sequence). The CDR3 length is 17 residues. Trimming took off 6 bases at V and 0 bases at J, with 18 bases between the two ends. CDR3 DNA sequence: TGTGCCAGCAGGCCCAGGGGGCGGGAGAGCTCCTACAATGAGCAGTTCTTC. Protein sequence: CASRPRGRESSYNEQFF.

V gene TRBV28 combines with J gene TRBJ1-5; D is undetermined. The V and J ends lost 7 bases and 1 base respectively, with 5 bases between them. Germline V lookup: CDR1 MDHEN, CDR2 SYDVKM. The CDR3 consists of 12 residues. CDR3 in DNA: TGTGCCAGCAAGAGGAGCAATCAGCCCCAGCATTTT. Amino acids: CASKRSNQPQHF.

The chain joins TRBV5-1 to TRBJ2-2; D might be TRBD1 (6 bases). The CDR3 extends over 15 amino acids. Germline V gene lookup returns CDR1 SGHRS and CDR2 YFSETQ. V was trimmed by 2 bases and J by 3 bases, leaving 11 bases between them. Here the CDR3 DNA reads TGCGCCAGCAGCTTAGGACAGACAGACACCGGGGAGCTGTTTTTT. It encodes CASSLGQTDTGELFF.

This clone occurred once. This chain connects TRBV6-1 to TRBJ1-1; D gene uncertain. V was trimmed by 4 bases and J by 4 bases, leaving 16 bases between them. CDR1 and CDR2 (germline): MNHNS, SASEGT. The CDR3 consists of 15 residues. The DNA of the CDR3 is TGTGCCAGCAGTGGTGTTGTAGGGAGGGCCACTGAAGCTTTCTTT. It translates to CASSGVVGRATEAFF.

The CDR3 region is CASSSRTSGSDEQFF. CDR3 in DNA: TGTGCCAGCAGCTCCCGGACTAGCGGGAGCGATGAGCAGTTCTTC. The rearrangement joins TRBV5-4 to TRBJ2-1, with 13 bases that match TRBD2. The V gene's germline CDR1 is SGHNT and CDR2 YYREEE (reference sequence). Trimming took 3 bases from V and 8 from J; bases not matched to a gene: 5. The CDR3 length is 15 residues.

DNA for the CDR3: TGCGCCAGCAGCCGGCTACAGGGGCCCGAAGCCATGGGAGAGACCCAGTACTTC. Its protein is CASSRLQGPEAMGETQYF. This chain connects TRBV5-1 to TRBJ2-5, with TRBD1 matching 7 bases. CDR3 size: 18 residues. Per the germline V gene, CDR1 is SGHRS and CDR2 is YFSETQ. After removal of 4 bases from V and 4 bases from J, the junction contained 19 bases not matched to a gene.

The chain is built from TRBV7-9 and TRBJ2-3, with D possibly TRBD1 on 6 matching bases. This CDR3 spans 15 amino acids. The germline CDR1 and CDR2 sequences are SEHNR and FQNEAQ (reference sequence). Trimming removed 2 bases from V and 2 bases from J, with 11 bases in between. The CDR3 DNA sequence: TGTGCCAGCAGCTTATGGGACACTTACACAGATACGCAGTATTTT. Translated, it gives CASSLWDTYTDTQYF.